One T cell receptor (beta chain) is described in this entry. Patients at the Seattle site were enrolled during active infection and followed longitudinally. The data were taken from a study of blood T cell repertoires in COVID-19. Study overall: Both acute and convalescent COVID-19 samples were obtained from the United States, Italy and Spain. In each case, the material was cDNA or gDNA derived from T cells, B-cell-depleted T cells, or PBMCs.

Per the original methods: The authors estimated nucleated cell counts from reference gene primer amplification. The protocol was immunoSEQ multiplex PCR, while the TCRdb copy is restricted to in-frame clones and leaves out a portion. Clone size and the V and J calls come from that table; the DNA yielded D and trimming. This table has 220,000 or so clones, around 86% appearing once. Germline CDR1 reads MNHEY; CDR2 reads SVGAGI. CDR3 size: 16 residues. V was cut by 2 bases and J by 8 bases, with 18 bases left in between. V is TRBV6-5 and J is TRBJ2-2, with D perhaps TRBD2 (6 bases). The clonotype originates from a woman between 45 and 60 years old with COVID-19, enrolled during active disease. Source material: peripheral blood. The CDR3 coding sequence is TGTGCCAGCAGTTACCACTCGGGACTGGTAATAGGGGAGCTGTTTTTT. Residues: CASSYHSGLVIGELFF.